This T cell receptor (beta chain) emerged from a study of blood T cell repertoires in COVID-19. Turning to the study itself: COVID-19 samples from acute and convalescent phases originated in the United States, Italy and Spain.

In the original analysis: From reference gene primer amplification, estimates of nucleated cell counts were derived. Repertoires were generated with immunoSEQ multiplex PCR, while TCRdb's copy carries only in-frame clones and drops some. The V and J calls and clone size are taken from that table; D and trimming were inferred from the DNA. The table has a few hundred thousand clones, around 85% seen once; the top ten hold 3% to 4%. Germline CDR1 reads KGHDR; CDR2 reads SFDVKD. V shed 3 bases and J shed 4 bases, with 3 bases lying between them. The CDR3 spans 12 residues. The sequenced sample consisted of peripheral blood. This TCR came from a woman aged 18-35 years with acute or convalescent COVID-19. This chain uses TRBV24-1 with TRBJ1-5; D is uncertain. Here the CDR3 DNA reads TGTGCCACCAGTGATATAAATCAGCCCCAGCATTTT. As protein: CATSDINQPQHF.